A selection of T cell receptor beta chains follows, all from one sample in a study of blood T cell repertoires in COVID-19. Sequencing used immunoSEQ multiplex PCR; TCRdb keeps in-frame clones, though not all of them. Found here are over 150,000 clones, around four fifths of them singletons; the top ten hold around 2.8%. Material: peripheral blood. Receptor source: a man in his 70s with acute or convalescent COVID-19. The CDR3 runs from the conserved cysteine through the conserved F or W. The D gene is left open where the match is weak. Some rows have no size entry. The others give once, few or many, or a class for an expanded clone.

>TRBD2|TRBJ2-3|TRBV7-9|NA
CASSLGLAGKGTDTQYF
TGTGCCAGCAGCTTGGGACTAGCGGGAAAGGGGACAGATACGCAGTATTTT
>NA|TRBJ2-7|TRBV9|NA
CASSAGLTYEQYF
TGTGCCAGCAGCGCGGGGTTAACCTACGAGCAGTACTTC
>TRBD2|TRBJ2-1|TRBV7-2|NA
CASTRGGLAGVSLNEQFF
TGTGCCAGCACCAGAGGCGGACTAGCGGGAGTAAGTCTCAATGAGCAGTTCTTC
>TRBD1|TRBJ2-7|TRBV19|NA
CASSRQGVDEQYF
TGTGCCAGTTCGAGACAGGGGGTCGACGAGCAGTACTTC
>NA|TRBJ1-1|TRBV7-6|many
CASSLAPVNTEAFF
TGTGCCAGCAGCTTAGCGCCGGTGAACACTGAAGCTTTCTTT
>TRBD2|TRBJ2-1|TRBV7-9|NA
CASSHGTSLEQFF
TGTGCCAGCAGCCACGGGACTAGCCTGGAGCAGTTCTTC
>TRBD2|TRBJ2-2|TRBV24-1|NA
CATSEAGEITGELFF
TGTGCCACCAGTGAGGCGGGAGAAATCACCGGGGAGCTGTTTTTT
>NA|TRBJ1-4|TRBV5-4|NA
CASSLGSPQDKLGEKLFF
TGTGCCAGCAGCTTGGGTTCCCCACAGGACAAATTAGGGGAAAAACTGTTTTTT
>NA|TRBJ2-1|TRBV30|NA
CAWSALGRPNEQFF
TGTGCCTGGAGTGCCCTGGGGCGACCCAATGAGCAGTTCTTC
>NA|TRBJ2-6|TRBV7-9|NA
CASSRTGANVLTF
TGTGCCAGCAGCCGTACTGGGGCCAACGTCCTGACTTTC
>NA|TRBJ2-5|TRBV7-9|NA
CASSFGVAAYKETQYF
TGTGCCAGCAGCTTTGGGGTAGCGGCTTACAAAGAGACCCAGTACTTC
>TRBD2|TRBJ2-3|TRBV29-1|NA
CSVQTSGTDTQYF
TGCAGCGTTCAGACTAGCGGCACAGATACGCAGTATTTT
>NA|TRBJ1-3|TRBV7-8|once
CASGEGRSSGNTIYF
TGTGCCAGCGGAGAGGGCCGGTCCTCTGGAAACACCATATATTTT
>NA|TRBJ2-3|TRBV3-1/TRBV3-2|NA
CASSHLNTDTQYF
TGTGCCAGCAGCCATCTTAACACAGATACGCAGTATTTT
>NA|TRBJ2-3|TRBV7-3|NA
CASSHITDTQYF
TGTGCCAGCAGCCACATCACAGATACGCAGTATTTT
>TRBD1|TRBJ1-2|TRBV6-5|NA
CASSTSDRGDYTF
TGTGCCAGCAGCACCTCGGACAGGGGTGATTACACCTTC
>TRBD1|TRBJ2-1|TRBV5-1|NA
CASSSGQVVWENEQFF
TGCGCCAGCAGCTCGGGACAGGTGGTTTGGGAAAATGAGCAGTTCTTC
>NA|TRBJ1-4|TRBV30|NA
CAWSVPFAGDNNEKLFF
TGTGCCTGGAGTGTTCCATTCGCAGGGGATAATAATGAAAAACTGTTTTTT
>NA|TRBJ1-1|TRBV19|NA
CASTPDRANTEAFF
TGTGCCAGTACTCCGGACAGAGCGAACACTGAAGCTTTCTTT
>NA|TRBJ1-3|TRBV30|NA
CAWTPSQGNTIYF
TGTGCCTGGACTCCCTCCCAGGGAAACACCATATATTTT
>TRBD2|TRBJ2-1|TRBV4-3|NA
CASSPFFGTSSADEQFF
TGCGCCAGCAGCCCGTTTTTTGGGACTAGTAGTGCCGATGAGCAGTTCTTC
>NA|TRBJ1-1|TRBV7-8|NA
CASSLAPTTEAFF
TGTGCCAGCAGCTTAGCGCCTACCACTGAAGCTTTCTTT
>NA|TRBJ1-4|TRBV4-1|NA
CASSQGVVFSEDEKLFF
TGCGCCAGCAGCCAGGGAGTGGTGTTCAGCGAGGACGAAAAACTGTTTTTT
>TRBD2|TRBJ2-7|TRBV10-3|NA
CAAFRSRAIGLAKSYEQYF
TGTGCCGCATTTCGCTCGAGGGCAATCGGACTAGCTAAGTCCTACGAGCAGTACTTC
>TRBD1|TRBJ1-5|TRBV18|once
CASSAGGPEPQHF
TGTGCCAGCTCAGCAGGGGGCCCGGAGCCCCAGCATTTT
>TRBD1|TRBJ2-7|TRBV5-5|few
CASSTQGVYEQYF
TGTGCCAGCAGCACACAGGGGGTCTACGAGCAGTACTTC
>TRBD1|TRBJ1-1|TRBV2|few
CASSVLGQDKGAFF
TGTGCCAGCAGTGTCCTAGGACAGGATAAAGGGGCTTTCTTT
>NA|TRBJ2-3|TRBV19|NA
CASTSRDFTDTQYF
TGTGCCAGTACTTCCAGGGACTTCACAGATACGCAGTATTTT
>NA|TRBJ2-5|TRBV27|NA
CASSSAGTPKLKTQYF
TGTGCCAGCAGTTCCGCCGGGACACCTAAGCTAAAGACCCAGTACTTC
>NA|TRBJ2-2|TRBV25-1|once
CASSLGVGELFF
TGTGCCAGCAGTCTCGGGGTGGGGGAGCTGTTTTTT
>TRBD2|TRBJ2-2|TRBV25-1|once
CASSVRQAGANTGELFF
TGTGCCAGCAGTGTGAGGCAAGCGGGGGCGAACACCGGGGAGCTGTTTTTT
>NA|TRBJ2-1|TRBV19|NA
CASSMYSEQFF
TGTGCCAGTAGTATGTATAGTGAGCAGTTCTTC
>NA|TRBJ2-7|TRBV11-2|NA
CASSLDRGSYEQYF
TGTGCCAGCAGCTTAGATCGGGGGTCGTACGAGCAGTACTTC
>NA|TRBJ2-7|TRBV30|NA
CAWSRTSRRYEQYF
TGTGCCTGGAGCCGAACCTCGCGGCGTTACGAGCAGTACTTC
>NA|TRBJ2-2|TRBV12-3/TRBV12-4|NA
CASSLGAAGELFF
TGTGCCAGCAGTTTGGGCGCAGCCGGGGAGCTGTTTTTT